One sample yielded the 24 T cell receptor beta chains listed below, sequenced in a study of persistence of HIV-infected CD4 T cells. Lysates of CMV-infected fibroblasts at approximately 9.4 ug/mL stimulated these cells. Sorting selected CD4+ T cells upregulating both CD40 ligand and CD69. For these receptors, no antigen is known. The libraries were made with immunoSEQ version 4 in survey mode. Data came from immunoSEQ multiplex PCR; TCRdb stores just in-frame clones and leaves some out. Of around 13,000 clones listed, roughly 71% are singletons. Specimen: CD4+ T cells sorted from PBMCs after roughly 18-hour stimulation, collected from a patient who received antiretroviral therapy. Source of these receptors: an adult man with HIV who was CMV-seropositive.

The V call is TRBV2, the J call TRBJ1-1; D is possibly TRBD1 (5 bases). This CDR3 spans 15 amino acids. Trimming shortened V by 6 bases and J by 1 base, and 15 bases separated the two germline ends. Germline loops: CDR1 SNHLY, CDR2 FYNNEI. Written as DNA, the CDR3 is TGTGCCAGCAGGGCATGGGGCGTGGAGAACACTGAAGCTTTCTTT. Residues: CASRAWGVENTEAFF.

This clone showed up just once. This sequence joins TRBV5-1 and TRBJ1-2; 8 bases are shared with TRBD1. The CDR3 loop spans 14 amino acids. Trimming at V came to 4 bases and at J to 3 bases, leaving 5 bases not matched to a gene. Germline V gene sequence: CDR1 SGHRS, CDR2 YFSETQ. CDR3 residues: CASSPTGEYYGYTF. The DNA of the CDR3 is TGCGCCAGCAGCCCGACAGGGGAGTACTATGGCTACACCTTC.

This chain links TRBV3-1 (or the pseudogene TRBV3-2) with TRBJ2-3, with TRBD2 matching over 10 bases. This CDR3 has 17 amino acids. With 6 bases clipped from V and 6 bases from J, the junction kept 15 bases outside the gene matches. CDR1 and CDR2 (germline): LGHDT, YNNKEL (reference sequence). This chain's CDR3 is CASSRRLSGGSLDTQYF. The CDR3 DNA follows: TGTGCCAGCAGTCGTCGACTTAGCGGGGGGAGCTTGGATACGCAGTATTTT.

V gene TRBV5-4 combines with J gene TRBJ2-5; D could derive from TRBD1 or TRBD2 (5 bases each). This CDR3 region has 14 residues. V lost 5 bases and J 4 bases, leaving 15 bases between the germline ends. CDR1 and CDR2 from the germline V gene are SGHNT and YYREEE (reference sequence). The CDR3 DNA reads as TGTGCCAGCAGGGACTCTCGGCAGGGAGAGACCCAGTACTTC. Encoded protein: CASRDSRQGETQYF.

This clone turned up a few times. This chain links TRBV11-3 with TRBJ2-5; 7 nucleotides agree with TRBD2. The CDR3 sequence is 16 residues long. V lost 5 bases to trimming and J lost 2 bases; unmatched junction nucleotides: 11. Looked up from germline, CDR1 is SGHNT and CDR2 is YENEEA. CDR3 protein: CASSRRTAGEQETQYF. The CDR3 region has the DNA TGTGCCAGCAGCCGACGTACGGCGGGGGAACAAGAGACCCAGTACTTC.

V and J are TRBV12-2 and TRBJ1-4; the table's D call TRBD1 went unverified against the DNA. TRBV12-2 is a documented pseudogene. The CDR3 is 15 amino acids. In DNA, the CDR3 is TGTGCAAGTCGCTCGAAGACAGAGGAGAATGAAAAACTGTTTTTT. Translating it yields CASRSKTEENEKLFF.

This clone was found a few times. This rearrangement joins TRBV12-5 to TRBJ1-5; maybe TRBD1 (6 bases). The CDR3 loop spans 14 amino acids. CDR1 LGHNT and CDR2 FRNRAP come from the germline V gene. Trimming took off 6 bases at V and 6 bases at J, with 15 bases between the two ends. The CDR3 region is CASGLTGTSQPQHF. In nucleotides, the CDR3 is TGTGCTAGTGGCCTAACAGGGACGAGTCAGCCCCAGCATTTT.

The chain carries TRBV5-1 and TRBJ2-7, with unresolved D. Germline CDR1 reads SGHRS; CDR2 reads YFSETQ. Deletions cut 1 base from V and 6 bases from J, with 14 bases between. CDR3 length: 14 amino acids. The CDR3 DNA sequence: TGCGCCAGCAGCTTGTTGGGGAACGGCGTCGAGCAGTACTTC. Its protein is CASSLLGNGVEQYF.

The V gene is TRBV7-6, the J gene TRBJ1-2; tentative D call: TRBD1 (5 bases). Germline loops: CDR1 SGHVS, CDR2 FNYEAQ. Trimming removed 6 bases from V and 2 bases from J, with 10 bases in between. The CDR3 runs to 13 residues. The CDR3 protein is CASRKDKNYGYTF. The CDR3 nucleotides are TGTGCCAGCAGAAAGGACAAAAACTATGGCTACACCTTC.

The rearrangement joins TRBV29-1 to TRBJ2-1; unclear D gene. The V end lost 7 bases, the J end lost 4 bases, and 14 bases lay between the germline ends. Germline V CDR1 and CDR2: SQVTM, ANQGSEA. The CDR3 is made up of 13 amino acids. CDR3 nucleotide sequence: TGCAGCGCCCCCGGTGTTGGGTACAATGAGCAGTTCTTC. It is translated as CSAPGVGYNEQFF.

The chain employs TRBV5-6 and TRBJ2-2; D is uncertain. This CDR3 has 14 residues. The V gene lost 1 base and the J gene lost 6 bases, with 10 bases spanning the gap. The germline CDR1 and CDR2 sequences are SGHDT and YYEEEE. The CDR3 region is CASSLFGVAGELFF. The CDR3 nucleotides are TGTGCCAGCAGCTTGTTTGGGGTCGCCGGGGAGCTGTTTTTT.

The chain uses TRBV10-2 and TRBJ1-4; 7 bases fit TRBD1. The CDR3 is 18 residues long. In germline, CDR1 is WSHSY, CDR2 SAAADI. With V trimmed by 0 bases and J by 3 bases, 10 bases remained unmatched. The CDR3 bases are TGCGCCAGCAGTGAGTCTCAGACAGGGTACGGTGCTAATGAAAAACTGTTTTTT. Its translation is CASSESQTGYGANEKLFF.

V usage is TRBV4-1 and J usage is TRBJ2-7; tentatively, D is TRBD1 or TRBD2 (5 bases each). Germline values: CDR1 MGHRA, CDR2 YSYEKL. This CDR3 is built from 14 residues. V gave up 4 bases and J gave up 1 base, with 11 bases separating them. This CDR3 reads CASSRTPGSYEQYF. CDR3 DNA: TGCGCCAGCAGCCGGACACCGGGATCCTACGAGCAGTACTTC.

The CDR3 nucleotides are TGTGCCAGCAGCTTAGAGGGACAGGGCTACAATGAGCAGTTCTTC. Protein: CASSLEGQGYNEQFF. This chain links TRBV7-3 with TRBJ2-1; 9 bases map to TRBD1. The CDR3 runs 15 residues. With V trimmed by 2 bases and J by 3 bases, 2 bases remained unmatched. Germline CDR1 reads SGHTA; CDR2 reads FQGTGA.

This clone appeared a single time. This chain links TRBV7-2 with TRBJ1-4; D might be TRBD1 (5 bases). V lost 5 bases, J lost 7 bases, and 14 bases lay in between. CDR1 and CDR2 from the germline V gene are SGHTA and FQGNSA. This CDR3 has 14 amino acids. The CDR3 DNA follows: TGTGCCAGCAGCCCGGGGTCGGGGGGTGAAAAACTGTTTTTT. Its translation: CASSPGSGGEKLFF.

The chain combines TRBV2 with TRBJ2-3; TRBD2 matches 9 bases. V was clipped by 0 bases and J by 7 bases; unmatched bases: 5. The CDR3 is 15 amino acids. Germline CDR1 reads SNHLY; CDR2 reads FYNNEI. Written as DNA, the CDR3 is TGTGCCAGCAGTGAAGCCCTAGCGGGACCGCATACGCAGTATTTT. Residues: CASSEALAGPHTQYF. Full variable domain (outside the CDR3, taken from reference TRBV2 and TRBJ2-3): EPEVTQTPSHQVTQMGQEVILRCVPISNHLYFYWYRQILGQKVEFLVSFYNNEISEKSEIFDDQFSVERPDGSNFTLKIRSTKLEDSAMYFCASSEALAGPHTQYFGPGTRLTVL.

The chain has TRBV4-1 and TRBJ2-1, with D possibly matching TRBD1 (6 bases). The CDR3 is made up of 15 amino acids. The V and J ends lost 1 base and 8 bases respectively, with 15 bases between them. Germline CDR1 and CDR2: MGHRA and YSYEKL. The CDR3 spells CASSQVGAGVDEQFF. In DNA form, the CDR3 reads TGCGCCAGCAGCCAAGTGGGGGCAGGGGTGGATGAGCAGTTCTTC.

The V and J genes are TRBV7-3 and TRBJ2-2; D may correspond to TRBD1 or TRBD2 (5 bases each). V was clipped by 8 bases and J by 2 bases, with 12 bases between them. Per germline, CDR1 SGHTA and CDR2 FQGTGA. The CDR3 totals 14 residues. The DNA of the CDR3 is TGTGCCAGCCGCCCGGGGCGCAACACCGGGGAGCTGTTTTTT. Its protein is CASRPGRNTGELFF.

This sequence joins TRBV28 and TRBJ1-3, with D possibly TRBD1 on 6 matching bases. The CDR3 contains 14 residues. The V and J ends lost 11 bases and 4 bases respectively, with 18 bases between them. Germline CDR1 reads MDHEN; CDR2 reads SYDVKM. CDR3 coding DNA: TGTGCCTCGGGGTCAGGGGCTACGGGAAACACCATATATTTT. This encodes CASGSGATGNTIYF.

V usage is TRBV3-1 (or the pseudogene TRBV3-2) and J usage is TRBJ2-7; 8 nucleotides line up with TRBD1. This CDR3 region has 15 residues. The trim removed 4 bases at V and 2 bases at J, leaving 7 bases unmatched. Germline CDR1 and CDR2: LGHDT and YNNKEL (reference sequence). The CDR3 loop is CASSPTGGQPYEQYF. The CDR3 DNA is TGTGCCAGCAGCCCTACAGGGGGACAACCCTACGAGCAGTACTTC.

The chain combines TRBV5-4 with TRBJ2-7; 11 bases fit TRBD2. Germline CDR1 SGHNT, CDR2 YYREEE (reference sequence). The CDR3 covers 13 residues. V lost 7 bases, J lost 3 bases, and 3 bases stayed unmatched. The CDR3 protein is CASGLAGVYEQYF. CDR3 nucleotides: TGTGCCAGCGGACTAGCGGGTGTCTACGAGCAGTACTTC.

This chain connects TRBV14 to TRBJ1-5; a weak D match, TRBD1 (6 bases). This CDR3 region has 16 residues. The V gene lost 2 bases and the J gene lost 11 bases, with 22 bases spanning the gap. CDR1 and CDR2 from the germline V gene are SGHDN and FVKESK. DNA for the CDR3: TGTGCCAGCAGCCAACCCCGGGGACACCGGGTTAAAACCCAGCATTTT. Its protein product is CASSQPRGHRVKTQHF.

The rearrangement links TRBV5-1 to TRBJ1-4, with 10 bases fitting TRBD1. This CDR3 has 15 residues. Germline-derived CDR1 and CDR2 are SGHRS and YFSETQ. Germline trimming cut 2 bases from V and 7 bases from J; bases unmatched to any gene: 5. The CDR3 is CASSLQGQGPEKLFF. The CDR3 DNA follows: TGCGCCAGCAGCTTACAGGGACAGGGGCCTGAAAAACTGTTTTTT.

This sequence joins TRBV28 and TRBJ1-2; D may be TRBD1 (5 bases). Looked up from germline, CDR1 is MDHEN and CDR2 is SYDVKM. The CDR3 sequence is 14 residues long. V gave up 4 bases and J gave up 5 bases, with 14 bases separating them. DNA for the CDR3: TGTGCCAGCAGTTCCAGGGTCAGGGTTTATGGCTACACCTTC. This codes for CASSSRVRVYGYTF.